The next 10 T cell receptor beta chains were all read from a single sample in a study of blood T cell repertoires in COVID-19. TCRdb's table, derived via immunoSEQ multiplex PCR, lists solely in-frame clones and lacks some. The sample includes some 56,000 clones, 80% to 85% of them seen just once. What was sequenced was peripheral blood. The receptors here all came from an elderly woman with active or convalescent COVID-19.

This clone came up a few times. The V gene is TRBV9, the J gene TRBJ1-1; 7 bases are a match to TRBD1. Looked up from germline, CDR1 is SGDLS and CDR2 is YYNGEE. The CDR3 sequence is 16 residues long. V dropped 0 bases and J dropped 1; count of bases not matched to a gene: 6. Written as DNA, the CDR3 is TGTGCCAGCAGCGTAGCTCCGTCAGGGGGGAACACTGAAGCTTTCTTT. Amino acid sequence: CASSVAPSGGNTEAFF.

The chain links TRBV20-1 to TRBJ1-2; 7 nucleotides agree with TRBD1. V was pared by 3 bases and J by 5 bases, with 9 bases of the junction left unmatched. The CDR3 is made up of 14 amino acids. CDR1 is DFQATT and CDR2 is SNEGSKA in the germline V gene (reference sequence). CDR3: CSASPRGVSYGYTF. The CDR3 nucleotides read TGCAGTGCTAGTCCCAGGGGGGTTAGTTATGGCTACACCTTC.

The V call is TRBV27, the J call TRBJ1-5; 12 bases line up with TRBD1. Germline values: CDR1 MNHEY, CDR2 SMNVEV (reference sequence). With 0 bases clipped from V and 2 bases from J, the junction kept 5 bases outside the gene matches. The CDR3 extends over 18 amino acids. The CDR3 DNA follows: TGTGCCAGCAGTTTATCGCCGGGACAGGGGGCAGGCAATCAGCCCCAGCATTTT. This encodes CASSLSPGQGAGNQPQHF.

The rearrangement links TRBV21-1 to TRBJ1-2; the D call in the table, TRBD1, was not verified against the DNA. TRBV21-1 is deemed a pseudogene. The CDR3 is 15 residues long. The CDR3 region is CASSKGQWTEYGYTF. The CDR3, as DNA: TGTGCCAGCAGCAAAGGACAGTGGACGGAATATGGCTACACCTTC.

In regard to this clone: The junction shows a germline mismatch at one end, possibly a read error. The same CDR3 can be traced to other DNA sequences in this sample. The chain recombines TRBV5-3 with TRBJ2-5; perhaps TRBD2 as D (7 bases). TRBV5-3 is noted as an ORF with a role that remains uncertain. The CDR3 runs 18 residues. The CDR3 region is CPSWGTRGAPRHGETQYF. The CDR3 DNA sequence: TGTCCCAGCTGGGGTACTCGGGGGGCCCCCCGCCACGGAGAGACCCAGTACTTC.

The chain combines TRBV20-1 with TRBJ2-1; D is unresolved. This CDR3 comprises 15 residues. V lost 3 bases and J 0 bases, leaving 12 bases between the germline ends. Germline V gene data show CDR1 as DFQATT and CDR2 as SNEGSKA (reference sequence). In nucleotides, the CDR3 is TGCAGTGCTAGTCTCGCCCCAGACTCCTACAATGAGCAGTTCTTC. It encodes CSASLAPDSYNEQFF.

The chain carries TRBV19 and TRBJ1-6; 9 positions agree with TRBD1. Unmatched junction bases numbered 4, after V lost 4 bases and J lost 9 bases. CDR1 LNHDA and CDR2 SQIVND come from the germline V gene (reference sequence). The CDR3 extends over 14 amino acids. The CDR3 DNA follows: TGTGCCAGTAGTACGGGACAGGGAGGTTCACCCCTCCACTTT. Protein product: CASSTGQGGSPLHF.

This CDR3 is CASGLEIILNTEAFF. The CDR3 DNA reads TGTGCTAGTGGGCTAGAGATCATATTGAACACTGAAGCTTTCTTT. The J gene is TRBJ1-1, the V gene TRBV12-5; no clear D. The CDR3 consists of 15 residues. Trimming removed 6 bases at V and 0 bases at J, with 14 bases between. CDR1 is LGHNT and CDR2 is FRNRAP in the germline V gene.

The chain uses TRBV5-1 and TRBJ1-2, with D uncertain. CDR1 SGHRS and CDR2 YFSETQ come from the germline V gene. This CDR3 comprises 15 residues. V was shortened by 4 bases and J by 0 bases, with 13 bases between the two germline ends. CDR3 DNA: TGCGCCAGCAGCATCTACCCAGCGGCTAACTATGGCTACACCTTC. Protein sequence: CASSIYPAANYGYTF.

The V call is TRBV25-1, the J call TRBJ2-5; maybe TRBD2 (5 bases). The germline CDR1 and CDR2 sequences are MGHDK and SYGVNS. V lost 1 base and J 3 bases, leaving 6 bases between the germline ends. CDR3 length: 13 amino acids. The CDR3: CASSEFGEETQYF. DNA of the CDR3: TGTGCCAGCAGTGAATTCGGGGAAGAGACCCAGTACTTC.